A selection of T cell receptor beta chains follows, all from one sample in a study of human CD4 T cells and Enterobacteriaceae. Assay used: immunoSEQ multiplex PCR; TCRdb lists only in-frame clones, some missing. The repertoire has 25,000 to 35,000 clones, roughly 80% of them found once; the top ten carry approximately 0.96%. The specimen was memory CD4+ T cells from blood. These receptors originate from a human donor in good health. Each CDR3 is given with its conserved first and last residue.

CASNGGGVNQPQHF,TRBJ1-5,TRBV28
CASRPGTYGYTF,TRBJ1-2,TRBV2
CASSLGGLAGAMFTDTQYF,TRBJ2-3,TRBV13
CASSHTQGPQYF,TRBJ2-5,TRBV5-4
CASSSTGTGANTEAFF,TRBJ1-1,TRBV28
CASSSSGAWNTEAFF,TRBJ1-1,TRBV28
CASSQVSWGQGTGELFF,TRBJ2-2,TRBV4-2
CASSEMLAGQETQYF,TRBJ2-5,TRBV6-1
CASSLLFGEQYF,TRBJ2-7,TRBV27
CASSSQVVEGNEQFF,TRBJ2-1,TRBV11-2
CASSSPRLAGTYEQYF,TRBJ2-7,TRBV28
CASSDQTRTGGGGTQYF,TRBJ2-5,TRBV7-9
CASSLQGPGDGYTF,TRBJ1-2,TRBV7-2
CASRLPRGELFF,TRBJ2-2,TRBV6-1
CASSQGLDPYEQYF,TRBJ2-7,TRBV4-1
CASRMGRNQPQHF,TRBJ1-5,TRBV19
CASRADRTNTGELFF,TRBJ2-2,TRBV19
CASSGGPDTGELFF,TRBJ2-2,TRBV9
CASRRTGTTQETQYF,TRBJ2-5,TRBV7-2
CASSQVVGGAHEQYF,TRBJ2-7,TRBV4-1
CATKTGAGNTIYF,TRBJ1-3,TRBV7-9
CSARGGQEQYF,TRBJ2-7,TRBV20-1
CASSPGREVTEAFF,TRBJ1-1,TRBV7-9
CSATRVEAFF,TRBJ1-1,TRBV20-1